Listed here are 18 T cell receptor beta chains from one sample, sequenced in a study of type 1 regulatory T cells (dated by TCRdb to the early 2020s). For sequencing, an Illumina MiSeq was employed. TCRdb ran its own pipeline on the public reads, namely fastp trimming at Q25 and MiXCR clone calling, and kept in-frame beta chains. Records with the same CDR3 protein are collapsed into one entry carrying the most frequent genes and DNA. In all, the sample holds fewer than 75,000 distinct CDR3 sequences, and almost 50% of those were seen once. The ten largest clones capture less than 2.5% of the sample. The antigens of these receptors remain unknown. The material sequenced was cultured non-Tr1 T cells, either the whole culture or a sorted T cell fraction (not recorded which). The cell subset or site label corresponds to: non-Tr1 population from the T-allo10 product. The origin of the receptors is a human donor in good health.

This clonotype appeared a few times. The V call is TRBV4-1, the J call TRBJ2-5, with D maybe TRBD1 (5 bases). CDR1 is MGHRA, CDR2 YSYEKL, per germline. Trimming removed 0 bases at V and 7 bases at J, with 18 bases between. The CDR3 runs 16 residues. The CDR3 DNA follows: TGCGCCAGCAGCCAAGATCTGGGCAAAGGCCAGGGGACCCAGTACTTC. Protein product: CASSQDLGKGQGTQYF.

This clonotype is a singleton in its sample. The J gene is TRBJ1-1, the V gene TRBV12-3 or TRBV12-4, with TRBD1 as a possible D gene (5 bases). There are 14 residues in the CDR3. V shed 3 bases and J shed 4 bases, with 12 bases lying between them. DNA of the CDR3: TGTGCCAGCAGTTTCCGGGGGGGTGTCACTGAAGCTTTCTTT. Amino acids: CASSFRGGVTEAFF.

This clonotype was found a few times. The chain links TRBV5-1 to TRBJ1-5, with no clear D. CDR1 and CDR2 (germline): SGHRS, YFSETQ. CDR3 length: 15 amino acids. Trimming left V 4 bases short and J 2 bases short, with 13 bases between. As DNA, the CDR3 is TGCGCCAGCAGCCTGGAACCTTGGGGCAATCAGCCCCAGCATTTT. Residues: CASSLEPWGNQPQHF.

The chain carries TRBV6-6 and TRBJ2-5, with TRBD1 matching 11 bases. Germline V gives CDR1 MNHNY, CDR2 SVGAGI (reference sequence). The trim removed 11 bases at V and 7 bases at J, leaving 6 bases unmatched. This CDR3 comprises 12 residues. The CDR3 sequence is CACGTGGPTQYF. The CDR3 DNA reads TGTGCCTGCGGGACAGGGGGACCGACCCAGTACTTC.

The V gene is TRBV27, the J gene TRBJ1-4, with unresolved D. Germline CDR1 is MNHEY and CDR2 is SMNVEV (reference sequence). The V end lost 6 bases, the J end lost 3 bases, and 14 bases lay between the germline ends. This CDR3 has 15 residues. In nucleotides, the CDR3 is TGTGCCAGCAGATCGCGAGGCGGACCTAATGAAAAACTGTTTTTT. Translated, it gives CASRSRGGPNEKLFF. Drawing the rest from reference TRBV27 and TRBJ1-4, the complete variable domain is EAQVTQNPRYLITVTGKKLTVTCSQNMNHEYMSWYRQDPGLGLRQIYYSMNVEVTDKGDVPEGYKVSRKEKRNFPLILESPSPNQTSLYFCASRSRGGPNEKLFFGSGTQLSVL.

The J gene is TRBJ2-3, the V gene TRBV12-3 or TRBV12-4; TRBD2 might be the D (6 bases). The CDR3 is 15 amino acids. Trimming shortened V by 3 bases and J by 0 bases, and 10 bases separated the two germline ends. The CDR3: CASSFRRGSTDTQYF. The CDR3 DNA is TGTGCCAGCAGTTTCCGACGGGGGAGCACAGATACGCAGTATTTT.

V usage is TRBV6-1 and J usage is TRBJ2-7; D gene ambiguous. Germline-derived CDR1 and CDR2 are MNHNS and SASEGT. The V end was cut by 2 bases, the J end by 3 bases, with 14 bases between. This CDR3 comprises 15 residues. The CDR3 here is CASSEMFPQVYEQYF. CDR3 sequence (DNA): TGTGCCAGCAGTGAAATGTTCCCGCAGGTCTACGAGCAGTACTTC.

This clonotype was counted a few times. The chain links TRBV21-1 to TRBJ2-3; the table's TRBD1 call for D was not verified on the DNA. TRBV21-1 constitutes a pseudogene. The CDR3 loop spans 17 amino acids. CDR3 DNA: TGTGCCAGCAGCAAGGAGATGCGGGGCGGGGACGCAGATACGCAGTATTTT. This codes for CASSKEMRGGDADTQYF.

The rearrangement joins TRBV27 to TRBJ2-7; 9 nucleotides match TRBD1. Trimming removed 3 bases from V and 1 base from J; junction bases left unmatched: 4. This CDR3 is 15 amino acids long. CDR1 MNHEY and CDR2 SMNVEV come from the germline V gene (reference sequence). The CDR3: CASSLGQGLSYEQYF. The CDR3 DNA is TGTGCCAGCAGTTTGGGACAGGGTCTATCCTACGAGCAGTACTTC.

This clonotype has a handful of counts. The rearrangement uses TRBV3-1 and TRBJ2-3; D is possibly TRBD2 (5 bases). Germline values: CDR1 LGHDT, CDR2 YNNKEL (reference sequence). The CDR3 is 15 amino acids. The V end was cut by 1 base, the J end by 1 base, with 9 bases between. Here the CDR3 reads CASSQGRFRTDTQYF. CDR3 coding DNA: TGTGCCAGCAGCCAAGGGAGGTTCCGCACAGATACGCAGTATTTT.

In its sample, this clonotype was seen a few times. This rearrangement joins TRBV4-1 to TRBJ2-1; the D gene is possibly TRBD1 (5 bases). This CDR3 contains 14 residues. Trimming pared 9 bases from V and 5 bases from J, leaving 17 bases between. Germline V CDR1 and CDR2: MGHRA, YSYEKL. This CDR3 reads CARITWGQNNEQFF. The CDR3 DNA reads TGCGCCAGGATTACCTGGGGCCAGAACAATGAGCAGTTCTTC.

This sequence joins TRBV20-1 and TRBJ2-1; 9 nucleotides match TRBD2. J lost 0 bases, V lost 1 base, and 19 bases had no gene match. Germline lookup yields CDR1 DFQATT and CDR2 SNEGSKA (reference sequence). CDR3 length: 21 residues. CDR3 coding DNA: TGCAGTGCTAGAGCAGCACCGGGACTAGCAAGGGAAACTAGCTCCTACAATGAGCAGTTCTTC. Its translation: CSARAAPGLARETSSYNEQFF.

The CDR3 is CASTQGWGVGTDTQYF. The CDR3 region has the DNA TGTGCCAGCACCCAGGGATGGGGTGTGGGCACAGATACGCAGTATTTT. This sequence joins TRBV11-2 and TRBJ2-3; D is perhaps TRBD1 (5 bases). The germline CDR1 and CDR2 sequences are SGHAT and FQNNGV. CDR3 size: 16 residues. V shed 7 bases and J shed 1 base, with 18 bases lying between them.

The J gene is TRBJ2-1, the V gene TRBV2; weak D call: TRBD2 (6 bases). This CDR3 is built from 18 residues. Germline CDR1 and CDR2: SNHLY and FYNNEI. With 2 bases removed from V and 4 bases from J, the gap between germline ends came to 21 bases. The CDR3 is CASSELKGGAGLYNEQFF. The CDR3 bases are TGTGCCAGCAGTGAACTTAAGGGCGGGGCCGGTTTGTACAATGAGCAGTTCTTC.

The chain combines TRBV20-1 with TRBJ2-5; the match to TRBD2 covers 7 bases. This CDR3 comprises 14 residues. The V and J ends lost 5 bases and 4 bases, in that order; junction bases with no gene match: 10. CDR1 is DFQATT and CDR2 is SNEGSKA in the germline V gene (reference sequence). The CDR3 here is CSADPAGSIETQYF. In DNA, the CDR3 is TGCAGTGCTGACCCAGCGGGGAGCATAGAGACCCAGTACTTC.

This clonotype was counted a few times. This chain links TRBV4-1 with TRBJ2-2; TRBD1 matches at 7 bases. With 1 base clipped from V and 1 base from J, the junction kept 3 bases outside the gene matches. The CDR3 runs 16 residues. The germline gives CDR1 MGHRA, CDR2 YSYEKL. CDR3 in amino acids: CASSQVRGQNTGELFF. The DNA for the CDR3 is TGCGCCAGCAGCCAAGTTAGGGGGCAGAACACCGGGGAGCTGTTTTTT.

In this sample, this clonotype turned up a few times. This chain uses TRBV7-2 with TRBJ2-7; D perhaps matches TRBD2 (7 bases). Trimming cost V 2 bases and J 0 bases, with 11 bases left between them. The CDR3 has 15 amino acids. Per germline, CDR1 SGHTA and CDR2 FQGNSA. DNA of the CDR3: TGTGCCAGCAGCTTAAAGGCGGGGGCCTCCTACGAGCAGTACTTC. As protein: CASSLKAGASYEQYF.

This clonotype showed up just a few times. The chain uses TRBV23-1 and TRBJ2-3; 8 nucleotides line up with TRBD2. TRBV23-1 is sorted into the ORF group, with uncertain function. V lost 9 bases, J lost 3 bases, and 14 bases stayed unmatched. The CDR3 extends over 16 amino acids. In nucleotides, the CDR3 is TGCGCCAGTGCGGAGCGGGGGCCTCTGAGGACAGATACGCAGTATTTT. It codes for CASAERGPLRTDTQYF.